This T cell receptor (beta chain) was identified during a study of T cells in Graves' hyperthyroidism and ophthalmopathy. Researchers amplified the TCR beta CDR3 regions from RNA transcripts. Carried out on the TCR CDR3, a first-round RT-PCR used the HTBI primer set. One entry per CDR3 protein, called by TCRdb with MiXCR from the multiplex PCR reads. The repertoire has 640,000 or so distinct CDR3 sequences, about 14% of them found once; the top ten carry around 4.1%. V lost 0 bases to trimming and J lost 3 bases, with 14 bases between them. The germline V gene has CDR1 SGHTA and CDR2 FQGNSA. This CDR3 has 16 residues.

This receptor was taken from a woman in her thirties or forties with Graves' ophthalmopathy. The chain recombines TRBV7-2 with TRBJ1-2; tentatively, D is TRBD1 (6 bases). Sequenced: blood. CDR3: CASSLALGGLDYGYTF. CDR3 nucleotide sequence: TGTGCCAGCAGCTTAGCGCTCGGGGGCTTAGACTATGGCTACACCTTC.